A single sample gave rise to the 29 T cell receptor beta chains below, sequenced in a study of blood T cell repertoires in COVID-19. Only in-frame clones appear in the TCRdb table, and some are missing; sequencing was by immunoSEQ multiplex PCR. The table records around 210,000 clones, roughly 85% of them present only once. The source material was peripheral blood. Receptors were obtained from a middle-aged man with COVID-19, enrolled during active disease.

V and J are TRBV24-1 and TRBJ2-3, with 7 bases fitting TRBD1. V gave up 4 bases and J gave up 1 base; unmatched junction bases: 13. This CDR3 is 18 amino acids long. CDR1 is KGHDR, CDR2 SFDVKD, per germline. The DNA of the CDR3 is TGTGCCACCAGTGACCCGCCGGGTAGGGGGCGCGGCACAGATACGCAGTATTTT. Its translation is CATSDPPGRGRGTDTQYF.

This chain links TRBV10-3 with TRBJ2-1, with D unclear. Germline loops: CDR1 ENHRY, CDR2 SYGVKD. Deletions cut 5 bases from V and 5 bases from J, with 7 bases between. This CDR3 has 12 amino acids. Here the CDR3 reads CAISHSNNEQFF. CDR3 nucleotide sequence: TGTGCCATCAGTCACTCGAACAATGAGCAGTTCTTC.

This chain joins TRBV30 and TRBJ2-7, with TRBD1 matching over 8 bases. Looked up from germline, CDR1 is GTSNPN and CDR2 is SVGIG (reference sequence). J lost 4 bases, V lost 3 bases, and 8 bases had no gene match. This CDR3 has 14 amino acids. CDR3 residues: CAWSSGTGLYEQYF. The CDR3 DNA sequence: TGTGCCTGGAGCTCCGGGACAGGCCTTTACGAGCAGTACTTC.

The J gene is TRBJ2-2, the V gene TRBV5-1; D possibly corresponds to TRBD2 (6 bases). V gave up 6 bases and J gave up 0 bases, with 12 bases separating them. CDR1 and CDR2 (germline): SGHRS, YFSETQ. The CDR3 has 15 amino acids. CDR3: CASIVADPNTGELFF. In nucleotides, the CDR3 is TGCGCCAGCATCGTAGCGGATCCGAACACCGGGGAGCTGTTTTTT.

The chain carries TRBV27 and TRBJ2-7; 7 bases match TRBD1. The CDR3 contains 13 residues. Germline assignment: CDR1 MNHEY and CDR2 SMNVEV (reference sequence). After removal of 6 bases from V and 6 bases from J, the junction contained 8 bases not matched to a gene. In DNA, the CDR3 is TGTGCCAGCAGCCTCAGACAGGGTGGCGAGCAGTACTTC. This codes for CASSLRQGGEQYF.

This clone has only one observation. The chain is built from TRBV5-4 and TRBJ2-7, with D perhaps TRBD1 (5 bases). Per the germline V gene, CDR1 is SGHNT and CDR2 is YYREEE (reference sequence). The CDR3 is made up of 14 amino acids. V was pared by 4 bases and J by 0 bases, with 11 bases between. CDR3: CASSVDRSSYEQYF. The DNA for the CDR3 is TGTGCCAGCAGCGTTGACAGAAGCTCCTACGAGCAGTACTTC.

This clone has just a few counts. V gene TRBV5-5 combines with J gene TRBJ1-1; tentative D call: TRBD1 (6 bases). V was trimmed by 4 bases and J by 6 bases, leaving 13 bases between them. CDR3 length: 13 residues. CDR1 is SGHKS, CDR2 YYEKEE, per germline (reference sequence). Written as DNA, the CDR3 is TGTGCCAGCAGCCTAACTACAGGGTCTGAAGCTTTCTTT. Translation gives CASSLTTGSEAFF.

This chain connects TRBV6-5 to TRBJ1-1; no reliable D call. V was cut by 8 bases and J by 1 base, with 11 bases left in between. CDR3 length: 13 amino acids. Germline V gives CDR1 MNHEY, CDR2 SVGAGI. In DNA, the CDR3 is TGTGCCAGCCACTCCCCAAAGAACACTGAAGCTTTCTTT. Encoded protein: CASHSPKNTEAFF.

The V and J genes are TRBV7-8 and TRBJ2-1; no definite D call. Per germline, CDR1 SGHVS and CDR2 FQNEAQ. CDR3 length: 15 residues. Trimming cost V 0 bases and J 0 bases, with 6 bases left between them. CDR3 region: CASSLAESSYNEQFF. In DNA form, the CDR3 reads TGTGCCAGCAGCTTAGCCGAGAGCTCCTACAATGAGCAGTTCTTC.

The chain couples TRBV5-4 to TRBJ1-2; TRBD1 might be the D (5 bases). Germline lookup yields CDR1 SGHNT and CDR2 YYREEE (reference sequence). The CDR3 is made up of 15 amino acids. The germline V and J ends were trimmed by 0 bases and 8 bases, with 17 bases remaining between them. The chain's CDR3 is CASSLDESREFGYTF. The CDR3 nucleotides read TGTGCCAGCAGCTTGGATGAGTCCAGGGAATTCGGCTACACCTTC.

CDR3 in amino acids: CASSVGFTGGPYEQYF. The DNA of the CDR3 is TGTGCCAGCAGCGTAGGGTTTACAGGGGGACCCTACGAGCAGTACTTC. This chain links TRBV9 with TRBJ2-7; TRBD1 matches at 8 bases. Germline lookup yields CDR1 SGDLS and CDR2 YYNGEE. The CDR3 spans 16 residues. With 0 bases clipped from V and 2 bases from J, the junction kept 7 bases outside the gene matches.

V is TRBV6-5 and J is TRBJ1-1; 7 bases are a match to TRBD1. CDR1 MNHEY and CDR2 SVGAGI come from the germline V gene. Trimming at V came to 7 bases and at J to 4 bases, leaving 6 bases not matched to a gene. This CDR3 region has 13 residues. The DNA for the CDR3 is TGTGCCAGCACCGTGGCAGGGGGCACTGAAGCTTTCTTT. As protein: CASTVAGGTEAFF.

The J gene is TRBJ2-7, the V gene TRBV28, with unresolved D. The germline V gene encodes CDR1 MDHEN and CDR2 SYDVKM. The CDR3 runs 12 residues. Deletions cut 4 bases from V and 0 bases from J, with 4 bases between. The CDR3 reads CASSYGSYEQYF. In DNA form, the CDR3 reads TGTGCCAGCAGTTACGGCTCCTACGAGCAGTACTTC.

The chain links TRBV12-3 or TRBV12-4 to TRBJ2-2; D uncertain. This CDR3 has 11 amino acids. The ends were cut back, 7 bases at V and 6 bases at J, with 6 bases in the middle. As DNA, the CDR3 is TGTGCCAGCACCCCCGCCGGGGAGCTGTTTTTT. It specifies CASTPAGELFF.

V and J are TRBV24-1 and TRBJ1-1; TRBD1 might be the D (6 bases). The CDR3 has 16 amino acids. The V gene lost 3 bases and the J gene lost 4 bases, with 17 bases spanning the gap. Germline V CDR1 and CDR2: KGHDR, SFDVKD. This chain's CDR3 is CATSDATGSGSTEAFF. CDR3 coding DNA: TGTGCCACCAGTGATGCTACAGGGTCCGGCAGCACTGAAGCTTTCTTT.

The V gene is TRBV4-2, the J gene TRBJ2-7; possible D gene TRBD1, 5 bases. CDR1 is LGHNA and CDR2 is YNFKEQ in the germline V gene. The CDR3 contains 15 residues. Trimming removed 1 base at V and 6 bases at J, with 16 bases between. In DNA, the CDR3 is TGTGCCAGCAGCCAAGGAGGCCAGGGAATAGGCGAGCAGTACTTC. Protein product: CASSQGGQGIGEQYF.

This clone was counted a few times. The chain combines TRBV7-9 with TRBJ2-5, with a weak D call TRBD2 (6 bases). The V gene's germline CDR1 is SEHNR and CDR2 FQNEAQ (reference sequence). Trimming cost V 3 bases and J 5 bases, with 13 bases left between them. This CDR3 is 14 amino acids long. CDR3 nucleotide sequence: TGTGCCAGCAGCTTGGCGTCAGGGAGGGAGACCCAGTACTTC. Translation: CASSLASGRETQYF.

The V and J genes are TRBV2 and TRBJ1-6, with unresolved D. The CDR3 is made up of 14 amino acids. Germline assignment: CDR1 SNHLY and CDR2 FYNNEI. Deletions cut 11 bases from V and 9 bases from J, with 20 bases between. The DNA of the CDR3 is TGTGCCTCCCAAGCCGGGTGGGCGGGTTCACCCCTCCACTTT. Its protein is CASQAGWAGSPLHF.

This chain connects TRBV5-1 to TRBJ1-1; D is perhaps TRBD1 (5 bases). Germline CDR1 SGHRS, CDR2 YFSETQ. V lost 7 bases and J 6 bases, leaving 13 bases between the germline ends. This CDR3 has 12 amino acids. The CDR3 region has the DNA TGCGCCAGCGTAGGGCAGGGCTCTGAAGCTTTCTTT. Its protein product is CASVGQGSEAFF.

Regarding this clone: One end of the junction varies from germline; a read error may be responsible. The chain has TRBV5-1 and TRBJ1-3; D is uncertain. Germline V CDR1 and CDR2: SGHRS, YFSETQ. This CDR3 comprises 16 residues. This chain's CDR3 is CASSDNTQGSVNTIYF. CDR3 DNA sequence: TGCGCCAGCAGCGACAATACACAAGGCTCTGTAAACACCATATATTTT.

The CDR3 protein is CASSTEKIGWTGLISYEQYF. The CDR3 DNA reads as TGTGCCAGCAGCACAGAAAAAATTGGGTGGACAGGGCTAATTTCCTACGAGCAGTACTTC. V gene TRBV21-1 combines with J gene TRBJ2-7; no check of the table's D call, TRBD1, against the DNA was made. TRBV21-1 is an annotated pseudogene. There are 20 residues in the CDR3.

This clone was counted a few times. J is TRBJ1-6 and V is TRBV9, with D perhaps matching TRBD1 (5 bases). With 4 bases removed from V and 6 bases from J, the gap between germline ends came to 17 bases. The germline V gene encodes CDR1 SGDLS and CDR2 YYNGEE. This CDR3 is 16 amino acids long. CDR3 sequence: CASSPRVGDSNSPLHF. CDR3 sequence (DNA): TGTGCCAGCAGCCCCAGGGTGGGGGACTCTAATTCACCCCTCCACTTT.

The genes are TRBV3-1 (or the pseudogene TRBV3-2) and TRBJ1-2; the D gene is possibly TRBD1 (5 bases). This CDR3 contains 13 residues. V lost 1 base and J 4 bases, leaving 7 bases between the germline ends. CDR1 and CDR2 from the germline V gene are LGHDT and YNNKEL (reference sequence). CDR3: CASSQVDSYGYTF. The CDR3 DNA reads as TGTGCCAGCAGCCAAGTTGACAGCTATGGCTACACCTTC.

This clone came up a few times. The rearrangement links TRBV24-1 to TRBJ2-5; 8 bases fit TRBD1. The CDR3 totals 16 residues. Per germline, CDR1 KGHDR and CDR2 SFDVKD. V shed 5 bases and J 5 bases; nucleotides not matched to a gene: 12. This chain's CDR3 is CATSVPPGQGRETQYF. The CDR3 DNA sequence: TGTGCCACCAGTGTCCCCCCCGGACAGGGAAGGGAGACCCAGTACTTC.

The chain recombines TRBV5-4 with TRBJ2-1; TRBD2 matches 13 bases. The junction had 6 bases not matched to a gene; V was cut back by 0 bases and J by 9 bases. Germline V CDR1 and CDR2: SGHNT, YYREEE (reference sequence). The CDR3 covers 16 residues. DNA for the CDR3: TGTGCCAGCAGCTTGGCCACTAGCGGGGGGGTCAGTGAGCAGTTCTTC. Amino acid sequence: CASSLATSGGVSEQFF.

The chain uses TRBV4-2 and TRBJ2-1; no firm D call. Germline V gives CDR1 LGHNA, CDR2 YNFKEQ. CDR3 length equals 15 residues. V was trimmed by 2 bases and J by 6 bases, leaving 14 bases between them. CDR3 bases: TGTGCCAGCAGCCAATTTGACATAATCGGCAATGAGCAGTTCTTC. This codes for CASSQFDIIGNEQFF.

This sequence joins TRBV6-5 and TRBJ1-2; 8 bases agree with TRBD1. The CDR3 contains 13 residues. Germline assignment: CDR1 MNHEY and CDR2 SVGAGI. Trimming removed 6 bases from V and 6 bases from J; junction bases left unmatched: 6. In DNA, the CDR3 is TGTGCCAGCAGGATGACAGGGGTCGATGGCTACACCTTC. Protein: CASRMTGVDGYTF.

The chain carries TRBV29-1 and TRBJ1-1; D perhaps matches TRBD1 (6 bases). This CDR3 is 15 amino acids long. V was shortened by 7 bases and J by 6 bases, with 24 bases between the two germline ends. CDR1 and CDR2 (germline): SQVTM, ANQGSEA. The CDR3 DNA reads as TGCAGCGGCCGAACTACAGGGATAGGGAGTGCTGAAGCTTTCTTT. Translating gives CSGRTTGIGSAEAFF.

The chain carries TRBV2 and TRBJ2-1, with 9 bases identical to TRBD1. The V gene end was trimmed by 5 bases and the J gene end by 7 bases; junction bases not matched to a gene: 9. The CDR3 contains 15 residues. CDR1 and CDR2 (germline): SNHLY, FYNNEI. The CDR3 here is CASSTGTGRPNEQFF. The CDR3 nucleotides are TGTGCCAGCAGTACCGGGACAGGGCGGCCTAATGAGCAGTTCTTC.